The source of this TCR beta chain is a study of cytotoxic CD8 clonotypes in ibrutinib-treated CLL. Study-wide results and caveats: Baseline values of clonality outstripped age-matched healthy donors and followed circulating CD8+ T-cell counts. Sampling times differed between sustained-remission and progressing patients.

Sequenced by immunoSEQ multiplex PCR; TCRdb stores in-frame clones only, minus some. The sample shows 270,000 or so clones, more than 70% of them seen only once. Concerning this clone: Its antigen is currently unknown.

The V and J ends lost 6 bases and 1 base respectively, with 12 bases between them. The CDR3 consists of 14 residues. Per the germline V gene, CDR1 is SGHTA and CDR2 is FQGNSA. The input for sequencing was PBMCs, taken at disease progression, from a patient treated with ibrutinib. The sequence derives from a human donor with chronic lymphocytic leukemia. The chain employs TRBV7-2 and TRBJ1-1; perhaps TRBD1 as D (5 bases). In DNA, the CDR3 is TGTGCCAGCAGGCCAGGGTGGGGGAACACTGAAGCTTTCTTT. Amino acid sequence: CASRPGWGNTEAFF.